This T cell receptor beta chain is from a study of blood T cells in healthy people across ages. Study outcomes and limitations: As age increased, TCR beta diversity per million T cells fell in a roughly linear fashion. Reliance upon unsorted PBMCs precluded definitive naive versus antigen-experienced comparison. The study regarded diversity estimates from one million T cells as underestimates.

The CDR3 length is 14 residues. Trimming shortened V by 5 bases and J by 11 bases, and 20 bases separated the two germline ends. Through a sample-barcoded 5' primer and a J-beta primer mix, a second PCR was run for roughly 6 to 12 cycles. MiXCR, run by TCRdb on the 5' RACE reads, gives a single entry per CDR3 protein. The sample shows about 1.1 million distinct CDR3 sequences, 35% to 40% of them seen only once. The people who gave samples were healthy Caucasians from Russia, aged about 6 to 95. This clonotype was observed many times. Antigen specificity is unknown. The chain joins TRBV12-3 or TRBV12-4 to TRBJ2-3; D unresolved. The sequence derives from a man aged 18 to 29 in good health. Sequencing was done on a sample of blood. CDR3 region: CASSLSAAADVQYF. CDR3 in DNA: TGTGCCAGCAGTCTCTCCGCGGCGGCAGATGTGCAGTATTTT.